This TCR beta chain was found in a study of CD8+CD57+ T cells in acquired aplastic anemia. In the study overall: An average of 3.2 ug of DNA was obtained from sorted CD4+ and CD8+ cells. Study findings and constraints: Patients and controls turned out to have approximately 29 CD8+ CDR3 sequences in common.

This CDR3 has 11 amino acids. The V gene's germline CDR1 is SEHNR and CDR2 FQNEAQ (reference sequence). Trimming took 5 bases from V and 8 from J, leaving 9 bases between them. This clonotype showed up many times. Antigen: not known. CDR3 and TCR beta VDJ profiling relied on genomic DNA as the template. TCRdb itself ran the reads through MiXCR, one entry per CDR3 protein. The sample shows about 190,000 distinct CDR3 sequences, 50% to 75% of them seen only once. Input material: sorted CD4+, CD8+, or CD8+CD57+ T cells (not recorded which) from PBMCs. The clonotype originates from a human donor with severe aplastic anemia or a healthy control (not recorded which). This chain connects TRBV7-9 to TRBJ1-1; perhaps TRBD1 as D (5 bases). This CDR3 is CASSPEGEAFF. For the CDR3, the DNA is TGTGCCAGCAGCCCTGAGGGGGAAGCTTTCTTT.